Below, 18 T cell receptor beta chains from the same sample are listed, as sequenced in a study of OX40 agonist ivuxolimab in advanced cancers. Produced via immunoSEQ multiplex PCR; TCRdb's table is partial and in-frame only. Of about 78,000 clones in the sample, 80% to 85% were seen once. The sequencing here drew on CD4+ or CD8+ T cells sorted from blood, taken in a trial of the OX40 agonist ivuxolimab. The receptors derive from an adult with an advanced solid tumor such as melanoma, head and neck, liver or kidney cancer.

The chain joins TRBV28 to TRBJ1-6; a possible D gene is TRBD1 (5 bases). CDR1 is MDHEN, CDR2 SYDVKM, per germline. CDR3 length: 15 amino acids. Trimming removed 1 base at V and 7 bases at J, with 11 bases between. CDR3 sequence (DNA): TGTGCCAGCAGTTTATTAAGGGGTGGAAATTCACCCCTCCACTTT. Translating it yields CASSLLRGGNSPLHF.

The chain uses TRBV11-3 and TRBJ2-7, with D tentatively TRBD2 (7 bases). Germline-derived CDR1 and CDR2 are SGHNT and YENEEA. Trimming took 1 base from V and 2 from J, leaving 9 bases between them. The CDR3 consists of 14 residues. The CDR3 reads CASSLGGGAYEQYF. For the CDR3, the DNA is TGTGCCAGCAGCTTAGGAGGGGGGGCCTACGAGCAGTACTTC. Filled out from reference TRBV11-3 and TRBJ2-7, the complete variable domain reads EAGVVQSPRYKIIEKKQPVAFWCNPISGHNTLYWYLQNLGQGPELLIRYENEEAVDDSQLPKDRFSAERLKGVDSTLKIQPAELGDSAVYLCASSLGGGAYEQYFGPGTRLTVT.

V and J are TRBV7-3 and TRBJ1-1; possible D gene TRBD1, 6 bases. V dropped 2 bases and J dropped 1 base, with 8 bases sitting between them. There are 14 residues in the CDR3. Germline lookup yields CDR1 SGHTA and CDR2 FQGTGA. The CDR3 here is CASSLGGGNTEAFF. The CDR3, as DNA: TGTGCCAGCAGCTTAGGAGGGGGGAACACTGAAGCTTTCTTT. Based on the CDR3 plus reference TRBV7-3 and TRBJ1-1, the full variable domain is GAGVSQTPSNKVTEKGKYVELRCDPISGHTALYWYRQSLGQGPEFLIYFQGTGAADDSGLPNDRFFAVRPEGSVSTLKIQRTERGDSAVYLCASSLGGGNTEAFFGQGTRLTVV.

The CDR3 DNA is TGCGCCAGCAGCGACCTCGGAAGGGAGAAGGGAGGGTTCGGAGATACGCAGTATTTT. This gives the protein CASSDLGREKGGFGDTQYF. The chain carries TRBV4-1 and TRBJ2-3; 7 bases align to TRBD2. The germline V gene encodes CDR1 MGHRA and CDR2 YSYEKL. V was pared by 5 bases and J by 5 bases, with 22 bases of the junction left unmatched. The CDR3 has 19 residues.

The rearrangement uses TRBV7-2 and TRBJ1-4; maybe TRBD1 (5 bases). The V and J ends lost 5 bases and 5 bases respectively, with 15 bases between them. The germline V gene has CDR1 SGHTA and CDR2 FQGNSA. CDR3 length: 15 amino acids. Here the CDR3 DNA reads TGTGCCAGCAGCCCCCTCCCGGGGGGGAATGAAAAACTGTTTTTT. Translated: CASSPLPGGNEKLFF. The whole variable domain, remainder taken from reference TRBV7-2 and TRBJ1-4, is GAGVSQSPSNKVTEKGKDVELRCDPISGHTALYWYRQSLGQGLEFLIYFQGNSAPDKSGLPSDRFSAERTGGSVSTLTIQRTQQEDSAVYLCASSPLPGGNEKLFFGSGTQLSVL.

The chain is built from TRBV6-1 and TRBJ2-1, with 13 positions matching TRBD2. The V and J ends lost 4 bases and 7 bases, in that order; junction bases with no gene match: 4. The germline CDR1 and CDR2 sequences are MNHNS and SASEGT. This CDR3 contains 15 residues. The CDR3 loop reads CASSGGLAGVNEQFF. As DNA, the CDR3 is TGTGCCAGCAGTGGAGGACTAGCGGGAGTTAATGAGCAGTTCTTC.

The genes are TRBV30 and TRBJ1-2, with 8 bases lining up with TRBD1. V shed 3 bases, J shed 8 bases, and the junction held 5 bases outside the gene matches. From germline, CDR1 is GTSNPN and CDR2 SVGIG (reference sequence). The CDR3 length is 12 residues. In nucleotides, the CDR3 is TGTGCCTGGAGCCTAACAGGGGGGGGCTACACCTTC. This encodes CAWSLTGGGYTF.

The gene calls are TRBV10-3 and TRBJ1-1; 7 bases match TRBD1. Germline CDR1 reads ENHRY; CDR2 reads SYGVKD. After removal of 5 bases from V and 0 bases from J, the junction contained 6 bases not matched to a gene. The CDR3 contains 15 residues. Here the CDR3 reads CAISSTGQMNTEAFF. The CDR3 DNA is TGTGCCATCAGTTCCACGGGACAGATGAACACTGAAGCTTTCTTT.

This clone was recorded only once. This chain joins TRBV12-5 and TRBJ2-1; 12 bases are a match to TRBD2. Germline loops: CDR1 LGHNT, CDR2 FRNRAP. The CDR3 sequence is 17 residues long. The V segment lost 4 bases and the J segment 6 bases; nucleotides outside the gene matches: 10. DNA for the CDR3: TGTGCTAGTGGTTCCAGCTCCCTAGCGGGAGGGGTCAATGAGCAGTTCTTC. It codes for CASGSSSLAGGVNEQFF.

The chain carries TRBV7-9 and TRBJ2-1; no clear D gene. Germline V CDR1 and CDR2: SEHNR, FQNEAQ (reference sequence). V was clipped by 1 base and J by 10 bases, with 5 bases between them. The CDR3 is 11 amino acids. The CDR3 DNA reads as TGTGCCAGCAGCTTAGTGGCAGAGCAGTTCTTC. Translation gives CASSLVAEQFF.

V usage is TRBV7-2 and J usage is TRBJ2-5; TRBD1 matches at 10 bases. CDR1 and CDR2 from the germline V gene are SGHTA and FQGNSA. This CDR3 is 15 amino acids long. V lost 5 bases, J lost 5 bases, and 8 bases stayed unmatched. The CDR3 nucleotides are TGTGCCAGCAGCACAAGCGACAGGGGGCGGGAGACCCAGTACTTC. This translates into CASSTSDRGRETQYF.

The CDR3 loop is CASSRAPSGGSTDTQYF. The CDR3 coding sequence is TGTGCCAGCAGCCGGGCCCCTAGCGGGGGGAGCACAGATACGCAGTATTTT. V and J are TRBV9 and TRBJ2-3, with 11 nucleotides matching TRBD2. CDR1 and CDR2 (germline): SGDLS, YYNGEE. Trimming took 4 bases from V and 0 from J; bases not matched to a gene: 7. The CDR3 is 17 amino acids.

The V gene is TRBV9, the J gene TRBJ1-3; the D gene is possibly TRBD1 (5 bases). The germline V gene encodes CDR1 SGDLS and CDR2 YYNGEE. Trimming removed 3 bases at V and 0 bases at J, with 10 bases between. This CDR3 is built from 15 residues. CDR3 coding DNA: TGTGCCAGCAGCGACAGGCCCAGCTCTGGAAACACCATATATTTT. Protein: CASSDRPSSGNTIYF.

This clone has only a few counts. The J gene is TRBJ2-1, the V gene TRBV2; perhaps TRBD2 as D (6 bases). Germline loops: CDR1 SNHLY, CDR2 FYNNEI. V was cut by 4 bases and J by 14 bases, with 12 bases left in between. The CDR3 has 11 amino acids. The CDR3 DNA reads as TGTGCCAGCAGTGCGCAGCGGGTGGAGTTCTTC. It is translated as CASSAQRVEFF.

The rearrangement uses TRBV2 and TRBJ2-5, with D tentatively TRBD1 or TRBD2 (5 bases each). V was cut by 6 bases and J by 3 bases, with 11 bases left in between. The CDR3 contains 13 residues. Germline V lookup: CDR1 SNHLY, CDR2 FYNNEI. The CDR3 DNA reads as TGTGCCAGCAGGGGGACCGATAAAGAGACCCAGTACTTC. It translates to CASRGTDKETQYF.

This clone was picked up a small number of times. The chain is built from TRBV27 and TRBJ2-1, with 10 bases aligning to TRBD1. The V gene end was trimmed by 5 bases and the J gene end by 4 bases; junction bases not matched to a gene: 8. The CDR3 covers 16 residues. Germline V CDR1 and CDR2: MNHEY, SMNVEV (reference sequence). CDR3 DNA: TGTGCCAGCAGTCTAATGGGACAGGGGAAGTACAATGAGCAGTTCTTC. Translated: CASSLMGQGKYNEQFF.

The V call is TRBV7-2, the J call TRBJ2-5; 8 bases align to TRBD1. J lost 4 bases, V lost 5 bases, and 6 bases had no gene match. Germline V lookup: CDR1 SGHTA, CDR2 FQGNSA. The CDR3 contains 14 residues. The CDR3 DNA reads as TGTGCCAGCAGCACCCGACAGGGGCGAGAGACCCAGTACTTC. Translating gives CASSTRQGRETQYF.

The chain combines TRBV5-1 with TRBJ2-7; D is unclear. Germline V gene sequence: CDR1 SGHRS, CDR2 YFSETQ. This CDR3 comprises 15 residues. Trimming pared 0 bases from V and 1 base from J, leaving 11 bases between. CDR3 amino acids: CASSLGPSESYEQYF. CDR3 DNA sequence: TGCGCCAGCAGCTTGGGACCCTCTGAGTCCTACGAGCAGTACTTC.